This T cell receptor beta chain was captured by sequencing in a study of shared clonotypes between healthy human individuals. The overall study: Contributing individuals were a couple of females and a few males aged 18 to 49.

TCRdb's copy holds only in-frame clones and misses some; the assay was immunoSEQ multiplex PCR. The table lists around 1.9 million clones, about 92% of them singletons. Terminally differentiated effector memory CD45RA+ cells were excluded from the naive CD8 cells, which were CD45RO-negative and positively selected for CCR7. The study drew its donors from healthy HIV-negative adults without recent acute infections or vaccinations. The germline V gene has CDR1 SEHNR and CDR2 FQNEAQ (reference sequence). The V and J ends lost 4 bases and 7 bases, in that order; junction bases with no gene match: 6. This CDR3 contains 15 residues.

The chain links TRBV7-9 to TRBJ2-1; 11 bases agree with TRBD1. The sequence was obtained from a man younger than 35 in good health. Some clones in this sample may be carry-over from other donors' samples. Sequences were obtained from naive CD8+ T cells from PBMCs. The DNA for the CDR3 is TGTGCCAGCAGCTCGACCGGGACAGGGGGAAATGAGCAGTTCTTC. This sequence encodes CASSSTGTGGNEQFF.